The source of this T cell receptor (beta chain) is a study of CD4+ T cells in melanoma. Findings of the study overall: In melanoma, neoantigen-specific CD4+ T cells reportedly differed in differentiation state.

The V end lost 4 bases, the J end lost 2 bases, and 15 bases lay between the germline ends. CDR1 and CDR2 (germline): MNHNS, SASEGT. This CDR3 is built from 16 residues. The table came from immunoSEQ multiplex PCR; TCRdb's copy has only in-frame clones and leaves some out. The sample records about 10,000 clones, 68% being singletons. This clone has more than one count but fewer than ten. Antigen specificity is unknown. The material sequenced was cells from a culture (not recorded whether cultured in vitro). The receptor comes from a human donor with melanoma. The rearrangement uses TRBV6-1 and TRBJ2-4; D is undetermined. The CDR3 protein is CASSVSSRVTKNIQYF. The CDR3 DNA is TGTGCCAGCAGTGTAAGTAGTAGGGTAACCAAAAACATTCAGTACTTC.